Listed here are 13 T cell receptor beta chains from one sample, sequenced in a study of T cells in women clearing cervical HPV infection. Assay used: immunoSEQ multiplex PCR; TCRdb lists only in-frame clones, some missing. This sample lists 25,000 to 35,000 clones; its ten largest clones have 5.5% to 8.5%. The sample consisted of blood buffy coat. The receptor set was obtained from a woman between 18 and 70 years old with a cervical HPV16 infection that either progressed to CIN3+ or cleared (not recorded which).

As concerns this clone: The sequenced fragment ends 3 residues before the CDR3 boundary, so the rest is inferred from the germline J gene. The rearrangement uses TRBV28 and TRBJ2-3, with 10 bases fitting TRBD2. Germline lookup yields CDR1 MDHEN and CDR2 SYDVKM. After removal of 3 bases from V and 5 bases from J, the junction contained 11 bases not matched to a gene. This CDR3 region has 17 residues. The chain's CDR3 is CASSFFSSGGARDTQYF. The sequenced part of the CDR3 DNA is TGTGCCAGCAGTTTTTTCTCCAGCGGGGGGGCCCGAGATACG.

Turning to this clone: The read terminates 3 residues before the CDR3 end, so the remaining end is supplied by the germline J gene. The chain combines TRBV6-1 with TRBJ2-2, with TRBD1 matching over 10 bases. Germline CDR1 MNHNS, CDR2 SASEGT. The CDR3 consists of 15 residues. V was pared by 4 bases and J by 6 bases, with 5 bases of the junction left unmatched. The CDR3 here is CASSGGTGESGELFF. The CDR3 bases that were read are TGTGCCAGCAGTGGAGGGACAGGGGAGTCCGGGGAG.

Points on this clone: The read falls 3 residues short of the CDR3 end, and the missing part is taken from the germline J gene. The V gene is TRBV7-9, the J gene TRBJ1-5; 8 bases are shared with TRBD1. This CDR3 has 14 amino acids. The junction had 6 bases not matched to a gene; V was cut back by 4 bases and J by 7 bases. The germline V gene has CDR1 SEHNR and CDR2 FQNEAQ (reference sequence). CDR3 DNA (partial): TGTGCCAGCAGCTCCCAGGGGGCGAGGCAGCCC. Translating gives CASSSQGARQP. The entire CDR3 is CASSSQGARQPQHF.

Regarding this clone: Read data end 3 residues before the CDR3 end; the end is taken from the germline J gene. J is TRBJ1-1 and V is TRBV10-3, with 8 bases that match TRBD1. CDR3 length equals 16 residues. The V segment lost 6 bases and the J segment 0 bases; nucleotides outside the gene matches: 9. Germline V gene data show CDR1 as ENHRY and CDR2 as SYGVKD. CDR3 sequence reads: CAISGQGVNLNTEAFF. The CDR3 DNA, read in part, is TGTGCCATCAGCGGACAGGGAGTTAACTTGAACACTGAA.

Regarding this clone: The CDR3 end is not reached by the read, which stops 3 residues before it; the germline J gene fills it in. The V call is TRBV11-2, the J call TRBJ1-5; D might be TRBD1 (6 bases). CDR1 and CDR2 from the germline V gene are SGHAT and FQNNGV. V was cut by 1 base and J by 4 bases, with 11 bases left in between. The CDR3 sequence is 15 residues long. This CDR3 is CASSLGDKKNQPQHF. The DNA read from the CDR3 is TGTGCCAGCAGCTTAGGGGACAAAAAAAATCAGCCC.

Comment on this clone: The read halts 3 residues ahead of the CDR3 end, with the missing end drawn from the germline J gene. The chain uses TRBV20-1 and TRBJ2-5; tentative D call: TRBD2 (5 bases). CDR1 and CDR2 from the germline V gene are DFQATT and SNEGSKA (reference sequence). V was cut by 2 bases and J by 4 bases, with 11 bases left in between. This CDR3 is built from 13 residues. The covered CDR3 bases are TGCAGTGCTAGACGCCTAGCAGGAGAGACC. Residues: CSARRLAGET. The CDR3 as a whole reads CSARRLAGETQYF.

On this clone itself: The read ends 3 residues before the CDR3 terminus; that terminus is restored from the germline J gene. The V gene is TRBV7-6, the J gene TRBJ2-2, with 13 bases aligning to TRBD2. CDR1 is SGHVS, CDR2 FNYEAQ, per germline. The V and J ends lost 4 bases and 4 bases, in that order; junction bases with no gene match: 3. The CDR3 is made up of 16 amino acids. The CDR3 sequence: CASSSRLAGGTGELFF. The sequenced CDR3 bases are TGTGCCAGCAGCTCCCGACTAGCGGGGGGCACCGGGGAG.

A remark on this clone: The sequenced fragment ends 3 residues before the CDR3 boundary, so the rest is inferred from the germline J gene. The V gene is TRBV6-1, the J gene TRBJ1-1; tentative D call: TRBD1 (5 bases). CDR3 length: 13 amino acids. Germline CDR1 MNHNS, CDR2 SASEGT. Trimming shortened V by 1 base and J by 4 bases, and 7 bases separated the two germline ends. The sequenced part of the CDR3 DNA is TGTGCCAGCAGTGAAGGAGGGGTCACTGAA. Translation gives CASSEGGVTE. The whole CDR3 protein is CASSEGGVTEAFF.

A remark on this clone: The observed sequence ends 3 residues before the CDR3 terminus, with the missing tail filled in from the germline J gene. The V gene is TRBV11-2, the J gene TRBJ2-7; D unresolved. Trimming shortened V by 5 bases and J by 3 bases, and 5 bases separated the two germline ends. Germline CDR1 SGHAT, CDR2 FQNNGV. The CDR3 has 11 amino acids. The CDR3 loop is CASSGNYEQYF. The DNA read from the CDR3 is TGTGCCAGCAGCGGCAACTACGAG.

On this clone itself: The read terminates 3 residues before the CDR3 end, so the remaining end is supplied by the germline J gene. The V and J genes are TRBV11-2 and TRBJ2-1; a weak D match, TRBD2 (7 bases). V lost 8 bases and J lost 0, with 14 bases in between. The CDR3 runs 15 residues. Per germline, CDR1 SGHAT and CDR2 FQNNGV. The CDR3 bases that were read are TGTGCCAGCCAGAGGGGGGGGAGCTCCTACAATGAG. Translating gives CASQRGGSSYNE. The entire CDR3 protein is CASQRGGSSYNEQFF.

On this clone: Coverage ceases 3 residues before the CDR3 finishes, and the germline J gene fills in the end. This rearrangement joins TRBV5-1 to TRBJ1-2; D may be TRBD1 (5 bases). CDR1 is SGHRS and CDR2 is YFSETQ in the germline V gene. The CDR3 is made up of 14 amino acids. The sequenced CDR3 bases are TGCGCCAGCAGCTTGGAAGGGGCCACCGGAGGC. Translated, it gives CASSLEGATGG. The entire CDR3 reads CASSLEGATGGYTF.

CDR3 bases read: TGTGCCAGCAGCGTAGGAGGGGGCAGAGGAGGC. It codes for CASSVGGGRGG. The CDR3 in full is CASSVGGGRGGYTF. The rearrangement links TRBV7-9 to TRBJ1-2; 7 bases match TRBD1. From the germline J gene comes the end of the CDR3, since the read stops 3 residues before it. The CDR3 consists of 14 residues. The germline CDR1 and CDR2 sequences are SEHNR and FQNEAQ (reference sequence).

In regard to this clone: The sequenced fragment ends 3 residues before the CDR3 boundary, so the rest is inferred from the germline J gene. J is TRBJ2-5 and V is TRBV7-3, with 12 bases lining up with TRBD2. V lost 5 bases to trimming and J lost 5 bases; unmatched junction nucleotides: 9. The CDR3 extends over 16 amino acids. The V gene's germline CDR1 is SGHTA and CDR2 FQGTGA. Incomplete CDR3 DNA: TGTGCCAGCAGCCCCCGAGGACTAGCGGGGACTGAGACC. Amino acids: CASSPRGLAGTET. The full CDR3 reads CASSPRGLAGTETQYF.